A selection of T cell receptor beta chains follows, all from one sample in a study of regulatory T cells in long-lasting Graves disease. Via MiXCR, TCRdb re-called the multiplex PCR reads, giving one row per CDR3 protein. The data hold about 540,000 distinct CDR3 sequences, with approximately 13% observed a single time. The same data also went into a second study, on T cells in Graves' hyperthyroidism and ophthalmopathy.

The specimen comprised peripheral blood mononuclear cells (PBMCs), sampled at new diagnosis, from a patient treated with antithyroid drugs. The source is a young man with Graves disease. CDR3s include the opening cysteine and the closing phenylalanine or tryptophan. A D gene is named only where the DNA matches it firmly. Clone size is shown for a subset of rows, as once, few, many or a class of expanded clone.

TRBJ1-5	many	TRBV12-3/TRBV12-4	TRBD1	TGTGCCAGCAGCAAGACAGGGCCGCGGCAGCCCCAGCATTTT	CASSKTGPRQPQHF
TRBJ1-2	many	TRBV2	.	TGTGCCAGCAACCAAGGGACCACAGGCGGCTACACCTTC	CASNQGTTGGYTF
TRBJ2-1	many	TRBV6-2/TRBV6-3	.	TGTGCCAGCAGTTACTCCCCTGCTAGAGGCTGGGACAATGAGCAGTTCTTC	CASSYSPARGWDNEQFF
TRBJ2-7	.	TRBV7-8	TRBD1	TGTGCCAGCAGCTTAAGACAGGGCTCTCACGAGCAGTACTTC	CASSLRQGSHEQYF
TRBJ1-1	.	TRBV19	.	TGTGCCAGTATTCCCACAGGGCTCGGTTTACGGGGCACTGAAGCTTTCTTT	CASIPTGLGLRGTEAFF
TRBJ1-2	.	TRBV19	.	TGTGCCAGTAGAATAGGCGAGGGGGACTATGGCTACACCTTC	CASRIGEGDYGYTF
TRBJ2-7	.	TRBV3-1	.	TGTGTCAGCAGCCAAGTTGCGAGCTACGAGCAGTACTTC	CVSSQVASYEQYF
TRBJ2-2	many	TRBV12-3/TRBV12-4	.	TGTGCCAGCAGTTCGCAGGGTTATGGGGAGCTGTTTTTT	CASSSQGYGELFF
TRBJ2-7	many	TRBV27	TRBD1	TGTGCCAGCAGTTTGCGAGACAGGGGCTCCTACGAGCAGTACTTC	CASSLRDRGSYEQYF
TRBJ2-2	.	TRBV20-1	.	TGCAGTGCTGGCCACGATAGTGGGAAGCTGTTTTTT	CSAGHDSGKLFF
TRBJ1-2	many	TRBV25-1	.	TGTGCCAGCAGTGCGGGGGGGACCCTAAAACCTCATCTCTATGGCTACACCTTC	CASSAGGTLKPHLYGYTF
TRBJ2-4	many	TRBV6-1	TRBD2	TGTGCCAGCAGTGCCCGGAGGAGCGGGAGCGGGGACATTCAGTACTTC	CASSARRSGSGDIQYF
TRBJ2-5	.	TRBV29-1	.	TGCAGCGCCCCACAAAACGGGCGGGAGTACTTC	CSAPQNGREYF
TRBJ2-3	many	TRBV6-2/TRBV6-3	.	TGTGCCAGCAGTGAACTAGCAGATACGCAGTATTTT	CASSELADTQYF
TRBJ2-3	many	TRBV11-3	TRBD2	TGTGCCAGCAGCTCTGAGCGGGGAACGCAGTATTTT	CASSSERGTQYF
TRBJ2-7	many	TRBV7-3	TRBD2	TGTGCCAGCAGCCTTCGGGCTAGCGGGTTACGGTTCTACGAGCAGTACTTC	CASSLRASGLRFYEQYF
TRBJ1-1	many	TRBV20-1	TRBD1	TGCAGTGCAGGGACAGATGATGAAGCTTTCTTT	CSAGTDDEAFF
TRBJ1-4	many	TRBV2	.	TGTGCCAGCAGTGAAGAGGGGTTAACTAATGAAAAACTGTTTTTT	CASSEEGLTNEKLFF
TRBJ1-2	many	TRBV12-3/TRBV12-4	.	TGTGCCAGCAACTGGGGCGGCCGCCTCTATGGCTACACCTTC	CASNWGGRLYGYTF
TRBJ2-3	many	TRBV3-1	TRBD2	TGTGCCAGCAGCCCCGCGGGAGATGGCACAGATACGCAGTATTTT	CASSPAGDGTDTQYF